This T cell receptor beta chain was captured by sequencing in a study of patients and donors after allogeneic stem cell transplantation. MiXCR was run by TCRdb on the RT-PCR reads, yielding one entry per CDR3 protein. The profile shows hundreds of thousands of distinct CDR3 sequences, 14% of them singletons. The CDR3 has 14 residues. V dropped 6 bases and J dropped 8 bases, with 20 bases sitting between them. Germline values: CDR1 SQVTM, CDR2 ANQGSEA. At least ten counts were recorded for this clonotype. The sequenced sample was blood, either unsorted or a sorted T cell fraction (not recorded which). The origin of this receptor is a human donor who was either an allogeneic HSCT recipient or a stem cell or donor lymphocyte infusion donor (not recorded which). It is not recorded whose cells these are; they may come from a transplant donor. V is TRBV29-1 and J is TRBJ2-1; D not resolved. The CDR3 loop is CSVARADRIYEQFF. The CDR3 DNA reads TGCAGCGTGGCCCGGGCAGATAGGATCTATGAGCAGTTCTTC.